The source of this T cell receptor (beta chain) is a study of blood T cell repertoires in COVID-19. The method was immunoSEQ multiplex PCR; TCRdb's version includes in-frame clones alone and lacks a portion of them. The table includes 300,000 to 350,000 clones, approximately 89% detected once. Germline V gives CDR1 SGHVS, CDR2 FNYEAQ. This CDR3 has 16 residues. V shed 5 bases and J shed 9 bases, with 20 bases lying between them. The sequenced sample consisted of PBMCs or T cells enriched from blood (not recorded which). J is TRBJ1-6 and V is TRBV7-6; perhaps TRBD1 as D (6 bases). This clonotype was sampled from a man aged 25-45 years who had recovered from COVID-19. The CDR3 reads CASSPAGRGAGSPLHF. CDR3 nucleotides: TGTGCCAGCAGCCCAGCGGGGCGGGGGGCAGGTTCACCCCTCCACTTT.